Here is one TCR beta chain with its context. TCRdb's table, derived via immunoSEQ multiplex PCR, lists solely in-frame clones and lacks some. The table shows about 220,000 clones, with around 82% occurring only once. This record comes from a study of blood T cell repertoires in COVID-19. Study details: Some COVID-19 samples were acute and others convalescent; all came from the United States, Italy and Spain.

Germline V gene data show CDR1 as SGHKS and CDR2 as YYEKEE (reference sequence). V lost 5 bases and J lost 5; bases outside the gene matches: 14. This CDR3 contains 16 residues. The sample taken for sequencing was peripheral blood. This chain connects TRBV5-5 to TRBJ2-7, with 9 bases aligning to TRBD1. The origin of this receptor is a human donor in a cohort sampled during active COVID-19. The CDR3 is CASSSWGTGKVHEQYF. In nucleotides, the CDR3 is TGTGCCAGCAGTTCCTGGGGGACAGGGAAAGTCCACGAGCAGTACTTC.